The subject of this entry is one T cell receptor (beta chain). Its antigen is not identified. Other DNA sequences in this specimen translate into the identical CDR3. This sample was included in a study of Ad26.COV2.S vaccination and SARS-CoV-2 variants. Across the study: Recipients of Ad26.COV2.S got it intramuscularly, once or twice 56 days apart.

Treatment indicated: around 19 received Ad26.COV2.S at low or high dose, single or two shots; 5 received placebo; per-sample allocation not given. Collection of samples fell on day 63 after the first vaccine or placebo injection. Adults aged 18-55 years in Boston included the donor. What was given as vaccine was an Ad26 vector encoding Wuhan-strain SARS-CoV-2 spike. Repertoires were generated with immunoSEQ multiplex PCR, while TCRdb's copy carries only in-frame clones and drops some. The sample includes some 350,000 clones, approximately 84% of them seen just once. Overall study findings and caveats: Placebo recipients trailed vaccine recipients in spike-specific TCR breadth.

Germline V gene data show CDR1 as LGHDT and CDR2 as YNNKEL (reference sequence). This CDR3 region has 11 residues. Between the trimmed V and J ends, which lost 3 bases and 5 bases, there was a span of 5 bases. The chain combines TRBV3-1 (or the pseudogene TRBV3-2) with TRBJ2-7; no clear D gene. The receptor comes from a person between 18 and 59 years old who received the Ad26.COV2.S COVID-19 vaccine or a placebo. This sample comprised peripheral blood, obtained in a trial of Ad26.COV2.S vaccine versus placebo. CDR3 bases: TGTGCCAGCAGCCAGCTCCACGAGCAGTACTTC. Its translation: CASSQLHEQYF.